Listed below are T cell receptor beta chains from one sample, sequenced in a study of blood T cell repertoires in COVID-19. Sequenced by immunoSEQ multiplex PCR; TCRdb stores in-frame clones only, minus some. This sample has 110,000 or so clones, with 85% found just once. Sample: peripheral blood. These receptors were collected from a human donor in a cohort sampled during active COVID-19. CDR3s include the opening cysteine and the closing phenylalanine or tryptophan. Fields, in order: D gene, V gene, J gene, CDR3 DNA, CDR3 protein. D genes are given only for firm matches.

.	TRBV10-1	TRBJ2-1	TGCGCGAGGTCCAATGAGCAGTTCTTC	CARSNEQFF
TRBD1	TRBV24-1	TRBJ1-2	TGTGCCACCAGTGATCGGACAGGGGACTATGGCTACACCTTC	CATSDRTGDYGYTF
TRBD1	TRBV2	TRBJ1-2	TGTGCCAGCAGGGGGACAGGGTACGACTATGGCTACACCTTC	CASRGTGYDYGYTF
TRBD1	TRBV25-1	TRBJ1-1	TGTGCCAGCAGTGCGGACAGGGTCACCACTGAAGCTTTCTTT	CASSADRVTTEAFF
.	TRBV7-8	TRBJ1-1	TGTGCCAGCAGCTTCGACAGGACGAACACTGAAGCTTTCTTT	CASSFDRTNTEAFF
TRBD1	TRBV5-5	TRBJ1-1	TGTGCCAGCAGCTTGCGGGCCGGTGGGACAGGGGGCGTCGGTGAAGCTTTCTTT	CASSLRAGGTGGVGEAFF
TRBD1	TRBV30	TRBJ1-1	TGTGCCTGGGACAGGGTGAGGACTGAAGCTTTCTTT	CAWDRVRTEAFF
.	TRBV6-4	TRBJ1-6	TGTGCCAGCGGAACAGGGACTTCACCCCTCCACTTT	CASGTGTSPLHF
TRBD2	TRBV12-3/TRBV12-4	TRBJ2-1	TGTGCCAGCATCCAGCGGGGGTACAATGAGCAGTTCTTC	CASIQRGYNEQFF
.	TRBV19	TRBJ2-2	TGTGCCAGTACCAGGAGGGGGCCCGGGGAGCTGTTTTTT	CASTRRGPGELFF
TRBD1	TRBV15	TRBJ1-1	TGTGCCACCAGCAGAGGGACAGGGGCCACGGATTTCTCTGAAGCTTTCTTT	CATSRGTGATDFSEAFF